This T cell receptor beta chain is from a study of T cells in Graves' hyperthyroidism and ophthalmopathy. CDR1 LNHDA and CDR2 SQIVND come from the germline V gene (reference sequence). V was pared by 5 bases and J by 5 bases, with 17 bases between. The CDR3 loop spans 15 amino acids. About this clonotype: No antigen is known for it.

Graves' hyperthyroidism showing no ophthalmopathy progression within 18 months was considered stable. Newly diagnosed hyperthyroidism patients aged 18 to 65 years had disease lasting under 2 months. Cells are PBMCs isolated from more than 8.5 ml of fresh blood. Study conclusions and caveats: Blood held most thyroid clonotypes expanded above 0.001 frequency.

Using RNA transcripts as the source, TCR beta CDR3 regions were amplified. During a first-round RT-PCR of the TCR CDR3, the HTBI primer set was used. TCRdb passed the multiplex PCR reads through MiXCR, listing each CDR3 protein once. The table shows more than 650,000 distinct CDR3 sequences, with less than 15% occurring only once. The sequence was collected from a woman under 30 with Graves' hyperthyroidism. V gene TRBV19 combines with J gene TRBJ2-3, with a possible D match to TRBD2 (6 bases). Sequencing was carried out using blood. CDR3 DNA: TGTGCCAGTAGTTCACAAGCGGGTATGTTAGATACGCAGTATTTT. This encodes CASSSQAGMLDTQYF.